This entry lists 6 T cell receptor beta chains sequenced from one sample in a study of Ad26.COV2.S vaccination and SARS-CoV-2 variants. Only in-frame clones appear in the TCRdb table, and some are missing; sequencing was by immunoSEQ multiplex PCR. Of approximately 480,000 clones in the sample, around 90% were seen once. Treatment given: some 20 received Ad26.COV2.S at low or high dose, single or two shots; roughly five received placebo; per-sample allocation not given. Collection of samples fell on day 63 after the first vaccine or placebo injection. The specimen comprised peripheral blood, sampled in a trial of Ad26.COV2.S vaccine versus placebo. The receptors were sampled from a person aged 18-65 years who received the Ad26.COV2.S COVID-19 vaccine or a placebo.

The rearrangement joins TRBV27 to TRBJ2-3; D is perhaps TRBD2 (6 bases). Trimming cost V 6 bases and J 2 bases, with 18 bases left between them. The length of the CDR3 is 16 residues. In germline, CDR1 is MNHEY, CDR2 SMNVEV (reference sequence). The CDR3 nucleotides read TGTGCCAGCAGCGACCTGACTAGACCGCCCACAGATACGCAGTATTTT. Protein sequence: CASSDLTRPPTDTQYF.

CDR3: CASSTGTVSYEQYF. In DNA, the CDR3 is TGTGCCAGTAGTACCGGGACAGTTTCCTACGAGCAGTACTTC. This chain links TRBV19 with TRBJ2-7, with 7 bases matching TRBD1. CDR1 and CDR2 from the germline V gene are LNHDA and SQIVND (reference sequence). CDR3 size: 14 residues. Trimming removed 4 bases from V and 1 base from J; junction bases left unmatched: 4.

The table lists this clone with a few counts. The chain employs TRBV9 and TRBJ2-7, with 8 nucleotides matching TRBD1. Looked up from germline, CDR1 is SGDLS and CDR2 is YYNGEE. V trimming: 0 bases; J trimming: 2 bases; junction bases outside the gene matches: 4. The CDR3 extends over 15 amino acids. Written as DNA, the CDR3 is TGTGCCAGCAGCGTAGTTCCGGACAGGGCCTACGAGCAGTACTTC. Translation gives CASSVVPDRAYEQYF. Based on the CDR3 plus reference TRBV9 and TRBJ2-7, the full variable domain is DSGVTQTPKHLITATGQRVTLRCSPRSGDLSVYWYQQSLDQGLQFLIQYYNGEERAKGNILERFSAQQFPDLHSELNLSSLELGDSALYFCASSVVPDRAYEQYFGPGTRLTVT.

The CDR3 DNA reads as TGTGCCAGCAGCTTGGGGCCTAGCTCCTATAATTCACCCCTCCACTTT. Residues: CASSLGPSSYNSPLHF. The rearrangement links TRBV5-6 to TRBJ1-6; D is uncertain. The V gene's germline CDR1 is SGHDT and CDR2 YYEEEE. V shed 0 bases and J shed 0 bases, with 7 bases lying between them. The CDR3 consists of 16 residues.

The chain is built from TRBV9 and TRBJ2-2; no clear D. Trimming left V 8 bases short and J 4 bases short, with 12 bases between. This CDR3 spans 13 amino acids. The V gene's germline CDR1 is SGDLS and CDR2 YYNGEE. CDR3 sequence: CASGLGSTGELFF. CDR3 coding DNA: TGTGCCAGTGGTCTGGGGTCCACCGGGGAGCTGTTTTTT.

The gene calls are TRBV19 and TRBJ1-5, with 7 positions matching TRBD1. The CDR3 sequence is 14 residues long. V dropped 3 bases and J dropped 4; count of bases not matched to a gene: 3. CDR1 and CDR2 (germline): LNHDA, SQIVND (reference sequence). The CDR3 protein is CASSIGTANQPQHF. The DNA of the CDR3 is TGTGCCAGTAGTATTGGGACAGCTAATCAGCCCCAGCATTTT.